Each of the 4 T cell receptor beta chains below was sequenced from the same sample in a study of cytomegalovirus exposure and HLA in healthy donors. 60 Vbeta and 13 Jbeta primers were used in PCR. TCRdb's copy holds only in-frame clones and misses some; the assay was immunoSEQ multiplex PCR. The data show about 160,000 clones, more than 70% seen once. Sequencing was done on a sample of PBMCs. Every receptor here comes from a male donor in good health and CMV-seropositive.

On this clone itself: Sequence at one end of the junction differs from germline and may be a read error. V usage is TRBV29-1 and J usage is TRBJ2-7, with TRBD2 identical over 11 bases. Germline lookup yields CDR1 SQVTM and CDR2 ANQGSEA. This CDR3 region has 14 residues. The CDR3 DNA follows: TGCAGCATTGAAACTAGCGGGAGAAGAGTCGAGCAGTACTTC. Translating gives CSIETSGRRVEQYF.

DNA for the CDR3: TGTGCCAGCAGCCCAACAGGGAATCAGCCCCAGCATTTT. This translates into CASSPTGNQPQHF. This chain joins TRBV6-5 and TRBJ1-5; D may be TRBD1 (6 bases). The V gene's germline CDR1 is MNHEY and CDR2 SVGAGI. Trimming stripped 6 bases from V and 4 bases from J, with 10 bases between. The CDR3 is 13 amino acids.

The count of this clone is one. The chain joins TRBV30 to TRBJ1-4, with D perhaps matching TRBD1 (5 bases). Germline lookup yields CDR1 GTSNPN and CDR2 SVGIG (reference sequence). V was trimmed by 2 bases and J by 6 bases, leaving 19 bases between them. This CDR3 contains 16 residues. CDR3 bases: TGTGCCTGGAGTCGATCCCAGGGAGGGGTGTATGAAAAACTGTTTTTT. It encodes CAWSRSQGGVYEKLFF.

V gene TRBV7-3 combines with J gene TRBJ2-4; D gene ambiguous. Germline V CDR1 and CDR2: SGHTA, FQGTGA. V lost 2 bases to trimming and J lost 0 bases, with 8 bases between them. The CDR3 totals 15 residues. DNA for the CDR3: TGTGCCAGCAGCTTAGATAGTACAGCCAAAAACATTCAGTACTTC. Its translation: CASSLDSTAKNIQYF.